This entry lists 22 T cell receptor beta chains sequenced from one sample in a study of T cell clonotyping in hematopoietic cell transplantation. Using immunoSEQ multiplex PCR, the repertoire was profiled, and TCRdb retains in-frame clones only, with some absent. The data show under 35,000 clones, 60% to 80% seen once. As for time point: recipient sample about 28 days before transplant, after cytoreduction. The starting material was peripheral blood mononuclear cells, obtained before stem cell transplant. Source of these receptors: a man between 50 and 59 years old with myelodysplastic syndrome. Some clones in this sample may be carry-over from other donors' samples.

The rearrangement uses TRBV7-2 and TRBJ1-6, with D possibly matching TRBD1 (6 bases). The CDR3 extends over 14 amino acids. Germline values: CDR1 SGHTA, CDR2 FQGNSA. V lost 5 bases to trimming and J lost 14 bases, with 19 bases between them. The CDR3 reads CASSPRPHRETLHF. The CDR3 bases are TGTGCCAGCAGCCCGCGCCCGCACAGGGAAACCCTCCACTTT.

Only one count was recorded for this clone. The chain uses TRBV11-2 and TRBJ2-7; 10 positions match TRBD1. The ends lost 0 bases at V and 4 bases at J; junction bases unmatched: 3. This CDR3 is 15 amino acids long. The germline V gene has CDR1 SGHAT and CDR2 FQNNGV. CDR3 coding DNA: TGTGCCAGCAGCTTAGAGGGGACAGGGGTTTACGAGCAGTACTTC. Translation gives CASSLEGTGVYEQYF. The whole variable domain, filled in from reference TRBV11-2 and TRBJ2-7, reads EAGVAQSPRYKIIEKRQSVAFWCNPISGHATLYWYQQILGQGPKLLIQFQNNGVVDDSQLPKDRFSAERLKGVDSTLKIQPAKLEDSAVYLCASSLEGTGVYEQYFGPGTRLTVT.

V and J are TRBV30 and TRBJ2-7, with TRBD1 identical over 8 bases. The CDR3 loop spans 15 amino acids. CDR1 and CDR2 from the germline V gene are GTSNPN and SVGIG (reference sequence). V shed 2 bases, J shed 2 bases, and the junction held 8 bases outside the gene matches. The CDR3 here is CAWSWAQDRAYEQYF. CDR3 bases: TGTGCCTGGAGTTGGGCCCAGGACAGGGCCTACGAGCAGTACTTC.

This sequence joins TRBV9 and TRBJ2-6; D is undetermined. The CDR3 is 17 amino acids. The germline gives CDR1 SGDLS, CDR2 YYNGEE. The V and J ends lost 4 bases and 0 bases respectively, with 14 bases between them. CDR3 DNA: TGTGCCAGCAGCATCGGACGGATAGACTCTGGGGCCAACGTCCTGACTTTC. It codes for CASSIGRIDSGANVLTF.

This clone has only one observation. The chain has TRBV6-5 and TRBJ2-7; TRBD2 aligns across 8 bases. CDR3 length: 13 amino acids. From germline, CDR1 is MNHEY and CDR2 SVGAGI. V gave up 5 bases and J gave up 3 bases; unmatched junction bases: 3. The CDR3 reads CASSTSGVYEQYF. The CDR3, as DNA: TGTGCCAGCAGTACTAGCGGAGTCTACGAGCAGTACTTC.

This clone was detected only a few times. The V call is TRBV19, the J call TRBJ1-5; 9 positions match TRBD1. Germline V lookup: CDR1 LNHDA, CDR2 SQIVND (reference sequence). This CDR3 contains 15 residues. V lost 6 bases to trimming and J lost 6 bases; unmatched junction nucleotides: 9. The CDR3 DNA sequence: TGTGCCAGTAGCATACAGGGGGCGACTAGTCAGCCCCAGCATTTT. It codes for CASSIQGATSQPQHF.

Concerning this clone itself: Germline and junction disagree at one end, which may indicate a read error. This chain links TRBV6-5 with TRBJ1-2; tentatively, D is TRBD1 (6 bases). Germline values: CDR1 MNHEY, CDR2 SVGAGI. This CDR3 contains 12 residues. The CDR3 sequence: CASSYPGQPASF. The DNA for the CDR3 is TGTGCCAGCAGTTACCCTGGACAGCCTGCTTCCTTC.

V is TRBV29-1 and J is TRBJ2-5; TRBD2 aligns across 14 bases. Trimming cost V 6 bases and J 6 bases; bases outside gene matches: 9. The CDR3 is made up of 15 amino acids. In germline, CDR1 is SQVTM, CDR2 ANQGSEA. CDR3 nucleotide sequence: TGCAGCGTCACTGTCGGGACTAGCGGGAGAAAGACCCAGTACTTC. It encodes CSVTVGTSGRKTQYF.

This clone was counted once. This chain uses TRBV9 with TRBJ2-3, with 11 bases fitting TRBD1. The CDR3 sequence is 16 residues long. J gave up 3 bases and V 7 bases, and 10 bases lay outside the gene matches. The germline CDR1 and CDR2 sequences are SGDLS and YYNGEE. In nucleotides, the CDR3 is TGTGCCAGCTCCAGAGGGGGACAGGGGGTAACAGATACGCAGTATTTT. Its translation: CASSRGGQGVTDTQYF.

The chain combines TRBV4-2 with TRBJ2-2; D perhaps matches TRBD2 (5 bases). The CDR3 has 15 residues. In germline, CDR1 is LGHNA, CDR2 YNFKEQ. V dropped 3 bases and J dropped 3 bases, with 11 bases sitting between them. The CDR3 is CASSHEGLDTGELFF. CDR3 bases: TGTGCCAGCAGCCACGAGGGTTTGGACACCGGGGAGCTGTTTTTT.

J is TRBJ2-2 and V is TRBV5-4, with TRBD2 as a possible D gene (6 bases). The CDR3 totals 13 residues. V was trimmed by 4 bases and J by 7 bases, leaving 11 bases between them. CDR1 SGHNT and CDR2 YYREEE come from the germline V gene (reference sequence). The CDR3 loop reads CASSPRGGGELFF. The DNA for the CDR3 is TGTGCCAGCAGCCCGCGGGGAGGCGGGGAGCTGTTTTTT.

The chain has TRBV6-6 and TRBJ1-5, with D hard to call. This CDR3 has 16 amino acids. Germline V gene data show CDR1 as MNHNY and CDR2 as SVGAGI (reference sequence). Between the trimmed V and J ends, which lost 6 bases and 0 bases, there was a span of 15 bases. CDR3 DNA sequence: TGTGCCAGCAGCCAATTTGTGGTTCATAGCAATCAGCCCCAGCATTTT. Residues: CASSQFVVHSNQPQHF.

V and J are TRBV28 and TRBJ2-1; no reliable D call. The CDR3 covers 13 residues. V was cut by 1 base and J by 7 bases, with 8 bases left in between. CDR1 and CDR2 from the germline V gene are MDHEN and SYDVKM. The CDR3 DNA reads TGTGCCAGCAGTTTATCGGGCCTGAATGAGCAGTTCTTC. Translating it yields CASSLSGLNEQFF.

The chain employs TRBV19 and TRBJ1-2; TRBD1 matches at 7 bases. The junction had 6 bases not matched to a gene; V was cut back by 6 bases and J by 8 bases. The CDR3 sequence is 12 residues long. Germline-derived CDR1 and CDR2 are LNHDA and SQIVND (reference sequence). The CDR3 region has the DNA TGTGCCAGTAGAGTAGGGGGCAACGGCTACACCTTC. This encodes CASRVGGNGYTF.

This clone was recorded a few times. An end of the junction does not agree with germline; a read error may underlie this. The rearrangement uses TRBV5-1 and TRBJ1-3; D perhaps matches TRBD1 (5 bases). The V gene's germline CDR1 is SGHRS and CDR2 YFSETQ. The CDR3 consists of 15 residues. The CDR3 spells CASSEGTGPGDTIYF. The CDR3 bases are TGCGCCAGCAGCGAAGGGACGGGGCCTGGAGACACCATATATTTT. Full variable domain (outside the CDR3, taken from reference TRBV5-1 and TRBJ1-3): KAGVTQTPRYLIKTRGQQVTLSCSPISGHRSVSWYQQTPGQGLQFLFEYFSETQRNKGNFPGRFSGRQFSNSRSEMNVSTLELGDSALYLCASSEGTGPGDTIYFGEGSWLTVV.

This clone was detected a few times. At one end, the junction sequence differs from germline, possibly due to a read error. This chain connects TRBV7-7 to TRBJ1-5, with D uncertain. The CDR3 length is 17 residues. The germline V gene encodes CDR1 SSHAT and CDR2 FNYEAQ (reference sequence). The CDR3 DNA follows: TGTGCTAGCAGCTTAGCACGGGGTGATACGGGCAATCAGCCCCAGCATTTT. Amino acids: CASSLARGDTGNQPQHF. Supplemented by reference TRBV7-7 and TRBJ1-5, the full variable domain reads GAGVSQSPRYKVTKRGQDVTLRCDPISSHATLYWYQQALGQGPEFLTYFNYEAQPDKSGLPSDRFSAERPEGSISTLTIQRTEQRDSAMYRCASSLARGDTGNQPQHFGDGTRLSIL.

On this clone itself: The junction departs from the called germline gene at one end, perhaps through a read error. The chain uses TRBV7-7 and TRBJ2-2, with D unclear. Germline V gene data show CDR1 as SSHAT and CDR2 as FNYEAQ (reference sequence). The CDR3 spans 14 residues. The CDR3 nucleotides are TGTGCTAGCAGCTCGACCGGGTCCACCGGGGAGCTGTTTTTT. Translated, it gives CASSSTGSTGELFF. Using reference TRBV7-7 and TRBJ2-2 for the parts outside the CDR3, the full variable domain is GAGVSQSPRYKVTKRGQDVTLRCDPISSHATLYWYQQALGQGPEFLTYFNYEAQPDKSGLPSDRFSAERPEGSISTLTIQRTEQRDSAMYRCASSSTGSTGELFFGEGSRLTVL.

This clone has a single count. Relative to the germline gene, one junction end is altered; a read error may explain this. Here the CDR3 reads CSALKAQGVSF. CDR3 coding DNA: TGCAGTGCCCTTAAGGCTCAGGGTGTCAGCTTC. The rearrangement uses TRBV20-1 and TRBJ1-2, with a possible D match to TRBD1 (5 bases). The CDR3 loop spans 11 amino acids. Germline V lookup: CDR1 DFQATT, CDR2 SNEGSKA (reference sequence).

DNA of the CDR3: TGTGCCAGCAGCGTAGAGGGACTCGATGGCGGGGAGCTGTTTTTT. Amino acids: CASSVEGLDGGELFF. The V and J genes are TRBV9 and TRBJ2-2; a weak D match, TRBD2 (6 bases). Germline CDR1 SGDLS, CDR2 YYNGEE. The CDR3 has 15 residues. Between the trimmed V and J ends, which lost 0 bases and 7 bases, there was a span of 13 bases.

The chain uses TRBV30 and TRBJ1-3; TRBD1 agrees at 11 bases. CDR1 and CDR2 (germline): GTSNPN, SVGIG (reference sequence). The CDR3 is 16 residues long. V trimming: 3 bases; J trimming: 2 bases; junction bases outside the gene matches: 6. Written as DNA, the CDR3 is TGTGCCTGGAGAAATGGACAGGGGGCAGCTGGAAACACCATATATTTT. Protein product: CAWRNGQGAAGNTIYF.

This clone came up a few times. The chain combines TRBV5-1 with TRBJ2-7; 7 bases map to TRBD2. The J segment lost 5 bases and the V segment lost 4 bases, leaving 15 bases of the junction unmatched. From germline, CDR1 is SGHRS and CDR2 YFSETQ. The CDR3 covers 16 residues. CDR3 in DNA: TGCGCCAGCAGCGTACCAGAAGGGACTACCCTTAACGAGCAGTACTTC. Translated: CASSVPEGTTLNEQYF.

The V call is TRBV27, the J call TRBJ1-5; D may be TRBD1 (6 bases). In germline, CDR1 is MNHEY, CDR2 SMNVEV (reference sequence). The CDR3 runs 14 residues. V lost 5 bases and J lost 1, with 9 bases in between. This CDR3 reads CASSLTGSNQPQHF. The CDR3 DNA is TGTGCCAGCAGTCTCACAGGGAGCAATCAGCCCCAGCATTTT.